The 30 T cell receptor beta chains below come from one sample, sequenced in a study of regulatory T cells in long-lasting Graves disease. The time point is: newly diagnosed GD, antithyroid drugs for less than 3 months. RNA from PBMCs was the source of the TCR library. Library construction for TCR beta used iRepertoire HTBI primers and Arm-PCR of CDR3 regions. TCRdb used MiXCR to reprocess the multiplex PCR reads, holding one entry per CDR3 protein. The sample consists of around 500,000 distinct CDR3 sequences, about 16% of them appearing once. Separately, the same data were catalogued under a study of T cells in Graves' hyperthyroidism and ophthalmopathy.

The sequencing used peripheral blood mononuclear cells (PBMCs), collected at new diagnosis, from a patient treated with antithyroid drugs. The receptors here all came from a woman aged 40-60 years with Graves disease.

This clonotype has ten or more counts. CDR3 DNA: TGTGCCAGCTCACCGACCGGAACGTCAGATACGCAGTATTTT. This gives the protein CASSPTGTSDTQYF. V gene TRBV18 combines with J gene TRBJ2-3; D is ambiguous. This CDR3 is built from 14 residues. CDR1 is KGHSH, CDR2 LQKENI, per germline. Deletions cut 3 bases from V and 4 bases from J, with 11 bases between.

This clonotype came up a few times. The gene calls are TRBV12-3 or TRBV12-4 and TRBJ2-7, with D possibly TRBD2 on 5 matching bases. The CDR3 runs 15 residues. Between the trimmed V and J ends, which lost 6 bases and 4 bases, there was a span of 19 bases. As DNA, the CDR3 is TGTGCCAGCAGCCGAGATGGACTGGCGGCATACGAGCAGTACTTC. The encoded protein is CASSRDGLAAYEQYF.

J is TRBJ1-1 and V is TRBV25-1; 7 nucleotides align to TRBD1. The V gene's germline CDR1 is MGHDK and CDR2 SYGVNS. CDR3 size: 15 residues. J lost 3 bases, V lost 6 bases, and 10 bases had no gene match. CDR3 amino acids: CASRGGQAADTEAFF. CDR3 DNA: TGTGCCAGCAGGGGAGGACAGGCGGCGGACACTGAAGCTTTCTTT.

This clonotype was observed a few times. The genes are TRBV4-1 and TRBJ1-5, with D uncertain. V lost 3 bases, J lost 2 bases, and 17 bases lay in between. The CDR3 runs 17 residues. Germline lookup yields CDR1 MGHRA and CDR2 YSYEKL. The CDR3, as DNA: TGCGCCAGCAGCCATTACAGTAACCCGGATCGCAATCAGCCCCAGCATTTT. It encodes CASSHYSNPDRNQPQHF.

The chain employs TRBV19 and TRBJ1-2, with 9 bases fitting TRBD1. This CDR3 is built from 12 residues. J lost 7 bases, V lost 7 bases, and 4 bases had no gene match. Per the germline V gene, CDR1 is LNHDA and CDR2 is SQIVND (reference sequence). This CDR3 is CASTLTGGGYTF. CDR3 DNA sequence: TGTGCCAGTACCCTGACAGGGGGTGGCTACACCTTC.

About this clonotype: Just one base apart from a much larger clone, this may be a read error. J is TRBJ1-5 and V is TRBV24-1; 8 bases fit TRBD1. CDR1 is KGHDR, CDR2 SFDVKD, per germline. The CDR3 has 15 amino acids. For the CDR3, the DNA is TGTACCACCAGTCGGACAGGGCCGGGCAATCAGCCCCAGCATTTT. Translating gives CTTSRTGPGNQPQHF.

On this clonotype itself: Just one base apart from a much larger clone, this may be a read error. V gene TRBV27 combines with J gene TRBJ1-5, with D perhaps matching TRBD1 (5 bases). The V gene lost 8 bases and the J gene lost 4 bases, with 18 bases spanning the gap. Germline CDR1 is MNHEY and CDR2 is SMNVEV (reference sequence). The CDR3 loop spans 15 amino acids. The CDR3 DNA reads as TGTGCCAGCGGGTCGAGCCGGGGCTTTAATCAGCCCCAGCATTTT. This gives the protein CASGSSRGFNQPQHF.

This clonotype showed up many times. The V and J genes are TRBV7-9 and TRBJ2-3, with D hard to call. The ends were cut back, 5 bases at V and 2 bases at J, with 17 bases in the middle. Per the germline V gene, CDR1 is SEHNR and CDR2 is FQNEAQ (reference sequence). There are 16 residues in the CDR3. The DNA of the CDR3 is TGTGCCAGCAGCCCCCGATCCCTTTCCATCACAGATACGCAGTATTTT. Translated, it gives CASSPRSLSITDTQYF.

This chain connects TRBV2 to TRBJ1-4, with TRBD1 identical over 8 bases. Germline values: CDR1 SNHLY, CDR2 FYNNEI. The CDR3 is made up of 14 amino acids. V shed 8 bases, J shed 5 bases, and the junction held 7 bases outside the gene matches. The CDR3 sequence is CASGRDRRNEKLFF. CDR3 nucleotides: TGTGCCAGCGGACGGGACAGGCGAAATGAAAAACTGTTTTTT.

As DNA, the CDR3 is TGCAGTGCAGTGGCGGGACAAAGCAATCAGCCCCAGCATTTT. Translation gives CSAVAGQSNQPQHF. The V gene is TRBV20-1, the J gene TRBJ1-5, with D perhaps matching TRBD1 (6 bases). The CDR3 sequence is 14 residues long. V was clipped by 6 bases and J by 1 base, with 13 bases between them. Germline assignment: CDR1 DFQATT and CDR2 SNEGSKA (reference sequence).

In this sample, this clonotype turned up many times. J is TRBJ2-7 and V is TRBV2; TRBD2 matches at 10 bases. CDR3 length: 17 amino acids. The germline V gene has CDR1 SNHLY and CDR2 FYNNEI. V was pared by 3 bases and J by 2 bases, with 10 bases of the junction left unmatched. As DNA, the CDR3 is TGTGCCAGCAGTGACCCTGCCGGACTAGCGGATACCTACGAGCAGTACTTC. As protein: CASSDPAGLADTYEQYF.

V gene TRBV5-1 combines with J gene TRBJ1-4; D is possibly TRBD1 (6 bases). The V end was cut by 2 bases, the J end by 8 bases, with 16 bases between. The CDR3 extends over 15 amino acids. The germline V gene encodes CDR1 SGHRS and CDR2 YFSETQ. CDR3 residues: CASSFTGLVREKLFF. The CDR3 nucleotides are TGCGCCAGCAGCTTTACAGGGCTGGTAAGGGAAAAACTGTTTTTT.

The chain carries TRBV9 and TRBJ2-5; D not resolved. The CDR3 consists of 14 residues. Germline CDR1 SGDLS, CDR2 YYNGEE. Deletions cut 0 bases from V and 4 bases from J, with 10 bases between. The CDR3 bases are TGTGCCAGCAGCGTAGCGTCATTCGCAGAGACCCAGTACTTC. Translated, it gives CASSVASFAETQYF.

The chain is built from TRBV11-2 and TRBJ2-3; D gene uncertain. The J call could be wrong; TRBJ2-5 is a better fit for the DNA end. The CDR3 is made up of 16 amino acids. CDR1 is SGHAT and CDR2 is FQNNGV in the germline V gene. The CDR3 reads CASSPVSAWVRETQYF. The CDR3 bases are TGTGCCAGCAGCCCCGTTTCTGCGTGGGTGCGGGAGACCCAGTACTTC.

The V call is TRBV10-3, the J call TRBJ1-5, with TRBD1 matching over 7 bases. This CDR3 has 15 amino acids. Germline trimming cut 2 bases from V and 1 base from J; bases unmatched to any gene: 2. The germline gives CDR1 ENHRY, CDR2 SYGVKD. CDR3 nucleotides: TGTGCCATCAGTGAGGACAGGGAGAGCAATCAGCCCCAGCATTTT. This codes for CAISEDRESNQPQHF.

The chain uses TRBV11-2 and TRBJ2-7, with D possibly TRBD1 on 5 matching bases. This CDR3 spans 14 amino acids. In germline, CDR1 is SGHAT, CDR2 FQNNGV. V lost 5 bases to trimming and J lost 2 bases, with 13 bases between them. The CDR3 loop reads CASSPAQVAYEQYF. The DNA for the CDR3 is TGTGCCAGCAGCCCGGCACAGGTTGCCTACGAGCAGTACTTC.

J is TRBJ2-2 and V is TRBV9; tentative D call: TRBD2 (5 bases). Germline CDR1 is SGDLS and CDR2 is YYNGEE. V lost 0 bases and J lost 4, with 10 bases in between. The CDR3 is made up of 15 amino acids. The CDR3 spells CASSVDSGTTGELFF. The CDR3 DNA reads TGTGCCAGCAGCGTAGATTCGGGAACCACCGGGGAGCTGTTTTTT.

Points on this clonotype: Sequence at one end of the junction differs from germline and may be a read error. The genes are TRBV30 and TRBJ2-2; D is possibly TRBD2 (5 bases). CDR3 length equals 12 residues. Per the germline V gene, CDR1 is GTSNPN and CDR2 is SVGIG (reference sequence). The CDR3 nucleotides are TGTGCCTGGAATCGGGTCACCGGGGAGCTGTTGTTT. Protein: CAWNRVTGELLF.

This clonotype has a handful of counts. The J gene is TRBJ1-4, the V gene TRBV2; D is uncertain. CDR1 is SNHLY, CDR2 FYNNEI, per germline. This CDR3 comprises 12 residues. The germline V and J ends were trimmed by 3 bases and 10 bases, with 9 bases remaining between them. This CDR3 is CASSDGIRKLFF. CDR3 nucleotide sequence: TGTGCCAGCAGTGACGGGATAAGAAAACTGTTTTTT.

This clonotype has a handful of counts. This may be a read error: a much more frequent sequence differs by one nucleotide. The chain recombines TRBV12-3 or TRBV12-4 with TRBJ1-2; 7 bases fit TRBD1. This CDR3 spans 14 amino acids. For the CDR3, the DNA is TGTGCCAGCAGTTTCGGGACAGCACTCTATGGCTGCACCTTC. Amino acid sequence: CASSFGTALYGCTF.

This chain connects TRBV7-9 to TRBJ2-2; a possible D gene is TRBD1 (5 bases). The CDR3 extends over 14 amino acids. Per the germline V gene, CDR1 is SEHNR and CDR2 is FQNEAQ (reference sequence). The V gene lost 1 base and the J gene lost 8 bases, with 11 bases spanning the gap. CDR3 sequence (DNA): TGTGCCAGCAGCTTAGGCGCCCCAGGGGGGGAGCTGTTTTTT. Protein: CASSLGAPGGELFF.

This clonotype appeared many times. The chain couples TRBV6-1 to TRBJ1-2, with a tentative D call TRBD1 (5 bases). The CDR3 runs 15 residues. The germline gives CDR1 MNHNS, CDR2 SASEGT. Trimming took off 8 bases at V and 4 bases at J, with 20 bases between the two ends. The CDR3 here is CASADGALGSYGYTF. The CDR3 coding sequence is TGTGCCAGCGCCGACGGGGCCCTCGGCAGCTATGGCTACACCTTC.

In its sample, this clonotype was seen a few times. V gene TRBV2 combines with J gene TRBJ2-3, with a weak D call TRBD2 (6 bases). The CDR3 spans 15 residues. The V end lost 8 bases, the J end lost 0 bases, and 15 bases lay between the germline ends. Germline CDR1 and CDR2: SNHLY and FYNNEI. CDR3: CASGTGFHSTDTQYF. CDR3 nucleotides: TGTGCCAGCGGGACTGGGTTCCATAGCACAGATACGCAGTATTTT.

This clonotype was recorded a few times. The V gene is TRBV7-2, the J gene TRBJ2-7; possibly TRBD2 for D (6 bases). V was cut by 7 bases and J by 4 bases, with 17 bases left in between. Germline values: CDR1 SGHTA, CDR2 FQGNSA. The CDR3 extends over 14 amino acids. This CDR3 is CASILQEGQYEQYF. The CDR3 nucleotides are TGTGCCAGCATCCTACAGGAGGGGCAGTACGAGCAGTACTTC.

This clonotype appeared many times. The rearrangement links TRBV5-8 to TRBJ2-5; 11 bases are a match to TRBD2. V was pared by 4 bases and J by 1 base, with 6 bases of the junction left unmatched. This CDR3 is 16 amino acids long. Germline V CDR1 and CDR2: SGHTS, YDEGEE. Here the CDR3 reads CASSHPTSGGQETQYF. CDR3 nucleotides: TGTGCCAGCAGCCATCCAACTAGCGGGGGCCAAGAGACCCAGTACTTC.

V usage is TRBV5-5 and J usage is TRBJ1-5; D gene ambiguous. Looked up from germline, CDR1 is SGHKS and CDR2 is YYEKEE (reference sequence). The CDR3 loop spans 17 amino acids. The ends were cut back, 3 bases at V and 0 bases at J, with 16 bases in the middle. CDR3 sequence: CASSYRDGGGSNQPQHF. The CDR3 coding sequence is TGTGCCAGCAGCTACCGAGACGGAGGCGGTAGCAATCAGCCCCAGCATTTT.

This clonotype came up a few times. This sequence joins TRBV20-1 and TRBJ2-1, with 9 bases fitting TRBD1. The germline V gene has CDR1 DFQATT and CDR2 SNEGSKA (reference sequence). This CDR3 region has 13 residues. With V trimmed by 3 bases and J by 6 bases, 3 bases remained unmatched. The CDR3 loop is CSARTGGVNEQFF. DNA of the CDR3: TGCAGTGCTAGGACAGGGGGAGTCAATGAGCAGTTCTTC.

V usage is TRBV29-1 and J usage is TRBJ1-2; the match to TRBD1 covers 9 bases. Losses at the gene ends were 1 base for V and 7 bases for J; bases not matched to a gene: 7. The germline V gene has CDR1 SQVTM and CDR2 ANQGSEA. This CDR3 is 14 amino acids long. CDR3 nucleotides: TGCAGCGTTGAAGGAGGGACAGGGTCATTTGGCTACACCTTC. It is translated as CSVEGGTGSFGYTF.

This clonotype showed up many times. The V and J genes are TRBV15 and TRBJ2-7; a weak D match, TRBD1 (5 bases). This CDR3 comprises 13 residues. Germline V CDR1 and CDR2: LNHNV, YYDKDF (reference sequence). The V and J ends lost 0 bases and 6 bases respectively, with 9 bases between them. This CDR3 reads CATSRDPQGEQYF. The CDR3 DNA reads as TGTGCCACCAGCAGAGATCCCCAGGGCGAGCAGTACTTC.

This clonotype appeared many times. This chain connects TRBV2 to TRBJ2-1, with D hard to call. V lost 0 bases and J lost 2, with 11 bases in between. Germline assignment: CDR1 SNHLY and CDR2 FYNNEI. There are 16 residues in the CDR3. In DNA, the CDR3 is TGTGCCAGCAGTGAAGCGGGAATCGCCCCCTACAATGAGCAGTTCTTC. Protein product: CASSEAGIAPYNEQFF.